This T cell receptor (beta chain) was captured by sequencing in a study of blood T cells in healthy people across ages. Findings and limits, study-wide: TCR beta diversity, measured per million T cells, fell in a roughly linear way with age.

CDR3 size: 16 residues. In germline, CDR1 is MNHNY, CDR2 SVGAGI (reference sequence). This clonotype was seen just once. The antigen remains undetermined. A second PCR, run for roughly 7 to 12 cycles, used a sample-barcoded 5' primer plus a J-beta primer mix. MiXCR, applied by TCRdb to the 5' RACE reads, yields one record per CDR3 protein. The data hold about 1.5 million distinct CDR3 sequences, with 35% to 45% observed a single time. This receptor was obtained from a woman between 18 and 29 years old in good health. The chain links TRBV6-6 to TRBJ2-5; 10 bases agree with TRBD2. The closer fit of TRBJ2-7 to the DNA end suggests the J call may be wrong. The sample taken for sequencing was blood. The CDR3 DNA is TGTGCCAGCAGTTACTCTATAGCGGGGGGCCACTACGAGCAGTACTTC. Translation gives CASSYSIAGGHYEQYF.